This TCR beta chain was sequenced during a study of Tregs in tolerant kidney transplant recipients. Study observations and caveats: Activated donor B cell expansion appeared to reveal the most relevant donor-specific TCRbeta repertoire.

A remark on this clone: Its matching antigen is unknown. The CDR3 end falls 3 residues outside the read, so it is completed with the germline J gene.

Unstimulated regulatory T cells (CD4+CD25+CD127-), CD4+CD25- non-regulatory cells, CD4 and CD8 cells were FACS-sorted from thawed PBMCs. Method: immunoSEQ multiplex PCR; TCRdb's copy keeps in-frame clones and lacks some. The sample totals tens of thousands of clones. V was clipped by 4 bases and J by 3 bases, with 10 bases between them. CDR3 length: 13 residues. Germline CDR1 SGHKS, CDR2 YYEKEE (reference sequence). Material: CD4+ T cells from blood, obtained before the transplant. This TCR was sampled from a human donor who received a combined kidney and bone marrow transplant. The gene calls are TRBV5-5 and TRBJ1-2; D not resolved. This CDR3 is CASSPSVDYGYTF. The DNA read from the CDR3 is TGTGCCAGCAGCCCCTCGGTGGACTATGGC.